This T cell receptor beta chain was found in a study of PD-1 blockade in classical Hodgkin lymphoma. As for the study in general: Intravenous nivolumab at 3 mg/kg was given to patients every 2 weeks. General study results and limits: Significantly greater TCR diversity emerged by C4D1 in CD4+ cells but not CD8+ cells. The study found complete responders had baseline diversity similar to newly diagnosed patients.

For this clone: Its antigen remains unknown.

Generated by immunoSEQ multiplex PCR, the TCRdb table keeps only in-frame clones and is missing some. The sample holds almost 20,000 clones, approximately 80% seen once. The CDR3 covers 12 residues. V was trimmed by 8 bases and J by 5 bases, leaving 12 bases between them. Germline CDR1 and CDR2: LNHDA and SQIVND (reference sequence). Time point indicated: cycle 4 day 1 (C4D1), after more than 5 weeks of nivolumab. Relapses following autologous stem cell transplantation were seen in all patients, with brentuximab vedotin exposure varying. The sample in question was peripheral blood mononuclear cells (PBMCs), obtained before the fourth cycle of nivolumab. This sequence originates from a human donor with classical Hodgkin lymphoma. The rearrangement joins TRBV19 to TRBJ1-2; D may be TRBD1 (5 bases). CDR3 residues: CASGWDGYGYTF. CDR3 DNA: TGTGCCAGTGGGTGGGACGGTTATGGCTACACCTTC.